This T cell receptor (beta chain) is from a study of blood T cell repertoires in COVID-19. For the study at large: The United States, Italy and Spain were the sources of the acute and convalescent COVID-19 samples. Nucleic acid was either cDNA or gDNA, and it came from T cells, B-cell-depleted T cells, or PBMCs.

In the original processing: Cell counts per sample came from amplifying reference gene primers. Clones were sequenced by immunoSEQ multiplex PCR, and TCRdb holds only the in-frame ones, with some missing. V, J and clone size are taken as reported in that table, and D and trimming were inferred from the DNA itself. Here the sample spans 100,000 to 150,000 clones, over 70% being singletons. The CDR3 is made up of 13 amino acids. Germline CDR1 is ENHRY and CDR2 is SYGVKD. Trimming left V 2 bases short and J 7 bases short, with 11 bases between. The sample was peripheral blood. This rearrangement joins TRBV10-3 to TRBJ1-2, with no clear D. This TCR derives from a man older than 75 with active or convalescent COVID-19. CDR3 protein: CAISEREGGGYTF. The CDR3 DNA sequence: TGTGCCATCAGTGAGAGGGAGGGCGGTGGCTACACCTTC.